This is a list of T cell receptor beta chains from one sample in a study of cytomegalovirus exposure and HLA in healthy donors. The repertoire was sequenced with immunoSEQ multiplex PCR; TCRdb's copy has only in-frame clones and lacks some. The sample includes around 300,000 clones, about nine tenths of them seen just once. The source material was PBMCs. Receptor source: a young woman in good health and CMV-seropositive. CDR3s include the opening cysteine and the closing phenylalanine or tryptophan. Fields, in order: V gene, D gene, J gene, clone size, CDR3 DNA, CDR3 protein. A D gene is named only where the DNA matches it firmly. Some rows have no size entry. The others give once, few or many, or a class for an expanded clone.

TRBV2	TRBD1	TRBJ2-1	few	TGTGCCAGCAGTGAACTGAGGGGGCTGATGCAGTTCTTC	CASSELRGLMQFF
TRBV4-1	NA	TRBJ2-1	NA	TGCGCCAGCAGCCAAGATATGGGGTCCAATGAGCAGTTCTTC	CASSQDMGSNEQFF
TRBV5-1	NA	TRBJ2-1	NA	TGCGCCAGCAGCTTGGATTACGGTGAGCAGTTCTTC	CASSLDYGEQFF
TRBV6-5	TRBD1	TRBJ1-2	few	TGTGCCAGCAGTTCGACAGGGGGCGGTGGCTACACCTTC	CASSSTGGGGYTF
TRBV30	NA	TRBJ2-1	NA	TGTGCCTGGAGTGACACCAGCCCCTACAATGAGCAGTTCTTC	CAWSDTSPYNEQFF
TRBV11-2	NA	TRBJ1-1	NA	TGTGCCAGCAGCCCCGTTCTAGGGACTGAAGCTTTCTTT	CASSPVLGTEAFF
TRBV10-3	NA	TRBJ2-1	NA	TGTGCCATCAGTGAGTCGGAGCTCCCGCGGAATGAGCAGTTCTTC	CAISESELPRNEQFF
TRBV7-9	NA	TRBJ2-3	NA	TGTGCCAGCAGCTTACTGAGTCTAAGCACAGATACGCAGTATTTT	CASSLLSLSTDTQYF
TRBV27	NA	TRBJ1-5	NA	TGTGCCAGCGGTCCCGGGACCCCGAGTAATAGGGGCAATCAGCCCCAGCATTTT	CASGPGTPSNRGNQPQHF
TRBV5-1	TRBD1	TRBJ2-3	NA	TGCGCCAGCAGCCCGAGGGCGAGACAGGGGACAGATACGCAGTATTTT	CASSPRARQGTDTQYF
TRBV19	NA	TRBJ2-7	NA	TGTGCCAGTAGTATATCTGCAGGGAAGGCCTACGAGCAGTACTTC	CASSISAGKAYEQYF
TRBV15	TRBD2	TRBJ2-1	NA	TGTGCCACCAGCAGAGATGGGCCGGGAGGGCCCTTTGAGCAGTTCTTC	CATSRDGPGGPFEQFF
TRBV5-1	TRBD2	TRBJ2-7	NA	TGCGCCAGCGGGGGACTAGCGGACCCGTACGAGCAGTACTTC	CASGGLADPYEQYF
TRBV29-1	TRBD1	TRBJ1-2	NA	TGCAGCGTTGAAGGTTGGGGGACAGGGGGCGCGGGGAAGTTAGTTGGCTACACCTTC	CSVEGWGTGGAGKLVGYTF
TRBV4-2	TRBD2	TRBJ2-7	NA	TGTGCCAGCAGCCAAGAATCTCTAGCGGGGAACTACGAGCAGTACTTC	CASSQESLAGNYEQYF
TRBV4-3	TRBD1	TRBJ1-6	NA	TGCGCCAGCAGCCAAGAGGGGGGGACAGCCAATTCACCCCTCCACTTT	CASSQEGGTANSPLHF
TRBV25-1	NA	TRBJ1-2	NA	TGTGCCAGCAGTGATCCACCCGTTTATGGCTACACCTTC	CASSDPPVYGYTF
TRBV27	NA	TRBJ2-2	NA	TGTGCCAGCAGACGAGTCGGGGAGCTGTTTTTT	CASRRVGELFF
TRBV28	NA	TRBJ2-3	NA	TGTGCCAGCAGAGAAACACCTAGCACAGATACGCAGTATTTT	CASRETPSTDTQYF
TRBV7-2	TRBD1	TRBJ2-7	few	TGTGCCAGCAGCTCTTGGACAGGGTCTTACGAGCAGTACTTC	CASSSWTGSYEQYF
TRBV7-2	TRBD2	TRBJ2-7	NA	TGTGCCAGCAGCTTAGAACCGGGACTAGCGGGAGTCAACGAGCAGTACTTC	CASSLEPGLAGVNEQYF
TRBV13	TRBD1	TRBJ1-1	once	TGTGCCAGCAGCTCCACCGGGACAGGTAAATCTGAGTACACTGAAGCTTTCTTT	CASSSTGTGKSEYTEAFF
TRBV4-1	NA	TRBJ2-5	few	TGCGCCAGCAGCCTCGCTTTCCAAGAGACCCAGTACTTC	CASSLAFQETQYF
TRBV28	TRBD1	TRBJ1-2	NA	TGTGCCAGCAGCCCCGGACAGGGGCTTTACTATGGCTACACCTTC	CASSPGQGLYYGYTF
TRBV5-6	TRBD2	TRBJ2-7	NA	TGTGCCAGCAGCTCTAATTGGGGGGAGGGCATGCACGAGCAGTACTTC	CASSSNWGEGMHEQYF
TRBV6-4	TRBD1	TRBJ2-3	few	TGTGCCAGCAGTGACACGGACAGGGCGCCGCATACGCAGTATTTT	CASSDTDRAPHTQYF
TRBV12-5	NA	TRBJ2-1	NA	TGTGCTAGTGGACGCCAGGACAGTAGCTCCTACAATGAGCAGTTCTTC	CASGRQDSSSYNEQFF
TRBV6-5	NA	TRBJ1-2	NA	TGTGCCACCCGATCGCAGGGTGTTGAAGGCTACACCTTC	CATRSQGVEGYTF
TRBV5-6	TRBD2	TRBJ2-7	NA	TGTGCCAGCAGCATTATTAAGCGGGGGGACTTCTACGAGCAGTACTTC	CASSIIKRGDFYEQYF
TRBV5-4	TRBD2	TRBJ2-7	few	TGTGCCAGCAGCTTGGGTGGGACTAGCGGGAGGGCCAACTACGAGCAGTACTTC	CASSLGGTSGRANYEQYF
TRBV9	NA	TRBJ2-4	NA	TGTGCCAGCAGCCCGGGACACAAAAACATTCAGTACTTC	CASSPGHKNIQYF
TRBV4-3	NA	TRBJ2-7	NA	TGCGCCAGCAGCCAAGATCGAGCCTACGAGCAGTACTTC	CASSQDRAYEQYF
TRBV18	NA	TRBJ2-7	NA	TGTGCCAGCTCACCACGGGTCCGCCTCAGCTCCTACGAGCAGTACTTC	CASSPRVRLSSYEQYF
TRBV6-1	TRBD1	TRBJ1-5	NA	TGTGCCAGCAGTGCCACAGGGGGCTTAGGCGGCAATCAGCCCCAGCATTTT	CASSATGGLGGNQPQHF
TRBV9	TRBD2	TRBJ2-7	NA	TGTGCCAGCAGCGTAGCAATAGCGGGAGAGGGGGAGCAGTACTTC	CASSVAIAGEGEQYF
TRBV28	TRBD2	TRBJ2-7	NA	TGTGCCAGCAGCATTACTAGCGGGAGTGGGGGCCCCAATCTTTACGAGCAGTACTTC	CASSITSGSGGPNLYEQYF
TRBV27	NA	TRBJ1-1	NA	TGTGCCAGCAGTTTATCGGGTGAGGGCACTGAAGCTTTCTTT	CASSLSGEGTEAFF
TRBV6-5	TRBD2	TRBJ2-7	NA	TGTGCCAGCAGAAACGGACTAGCGGGGATCTACGAGCAGTACTTC	CASRNGLAGIYEQYF
TRBV18	NA	TRBJ2-5	once	TGTGCCAGCTCCCACGGGAGCGGCCAAGAGACCCAGTACTTC	CASSHGSGQETQYF
TRBV4-1	TRBD2	TRBJ2-7	NA	TGCGCCAGCAGCCAAGACCAGCGGGGGTACGAGCAGTACTTC	CASSQDQRGYEQYF
TRBV19	NA	TRBJ2-1	NA	TGTGCCAGTAGTGACGCCCTCTACAATGAGCAGTTCTTC	CASSDALYNEQFF
TRBV9	NA	TRBJ1-1	NA	TGTGCCAGCAGCGAGAGCGCGTCCCCAAAAAAAGCTTTCTTT	CASSESASPKKAFF
TRBV13	TRBD1	TRBJ1-4	once	TGTGCCAGCAGCCTCCGGGACAGGGGAGGCGAAAAACTGTTTTTT	CASSLRDRGGEKLFF
TRBV2	TRBD1	TRBJ2-5	NA	TGTGCCAGCAGGGGGACAGGCCAAGAGACCCAGTACTTC	CASRGTGQETQYF
TRBV9	TRBD2	TRBJ2-7	NA	TGTGCCAGCAGCCTAGCGGGTGGGGCGCTGACCTACGAGCAGTACTTC	CASSLAGGALTYEQYF
TRBV7-2	NA	TRBJ2-7	NA	TGTGCCAGCAGCTTAGAACACAGGGTTTACGAGCAGTACTTC	CASSLEHRVYEQYF
TRBV28	NA	TRBJ1-1	NA	TGTGCCAGCAGGCGTGGTGGTTTGGAAGCTTTCTTT	CASRRGGLEAFF
TRBV27	NA	TRBJ2-5	NA	TGTGCCAGCAGTTTACAGGGACTTGGAGAGACCCAGTACTTC	CASSLQGLGETQYF
TRBV2	TRBD1	TRBJ1-2	NA	TGTGCCAGCAGTTCCCCGGGACAGGGTTGGTATGGCTACACCTTC	CASSSPGQGWYGYTF
TRBV18	NA	TRBJ1-1	NA	TGTGCCAGCTCACTTGACAGCACTGAAGCTTTCTTT	CASSLDSTEAFF
TRBV18	TRBD1	TRBJ2-7	few	TGTGCCAGCTCACCATCCGGGACAGGGGAGCAGTACTTC	CASSPSGTGEQYF
TRBV15	TRBD2	TRBJ2-1	once	TGTGCCACCACTAGCGGGAGGGCCAATGAGCAGTTCTTC	CATTSGRANEQFF
TRBV6-5	TRBD2	TRBJ2-5	NA	TGTGCCAGCAGTTCGTCTAGCGGGGGCCAAGAGACCCAGTACTTC	CASSSSSGGQETQYF
TRBV6-5	NA	TRBJ2-5	once	TGTGCCACCTCTACCATGGTAATGGGCCGGGAGACCCAGTACTTC	CATSTMVMGRETQYF
TRBV29-1	NA	TRBJ2-1	NA	TGCAGCGTTGCCCCAATCGGGAGTCTTTCTGAGCAGTTCTTC	CSVAPIGSLSEQFF
TRBV5-6	NA	TRBJ2-1	NA	TGTGCCAGCATCCAAACCCCCGGGACGCAGCAGTTCTTC	CASIQTPGTQQFF
TRBV19	NA	TRBJ1-6	NA	TGTGCCAGTAACTTCCTTAACTCACCCCTCCACTTT	CASNFLNSPLHF
TRBV2	NA	TRBJ2-4	NA	TGTGCCAGCCGCTTTGCTGGGGACGCCAAAAACATTCAGTACTTC	CASRFAGDAKNIQYF
TRBV15	TRBD2	TRBJ2-1	once	TGTGCCACCAGCAGAACCGGACTAGCGGGAGGGCCTAGCTCCTACAATGAGCAGTTCTTC	CATSRTGLAGGPSSYNEQFF